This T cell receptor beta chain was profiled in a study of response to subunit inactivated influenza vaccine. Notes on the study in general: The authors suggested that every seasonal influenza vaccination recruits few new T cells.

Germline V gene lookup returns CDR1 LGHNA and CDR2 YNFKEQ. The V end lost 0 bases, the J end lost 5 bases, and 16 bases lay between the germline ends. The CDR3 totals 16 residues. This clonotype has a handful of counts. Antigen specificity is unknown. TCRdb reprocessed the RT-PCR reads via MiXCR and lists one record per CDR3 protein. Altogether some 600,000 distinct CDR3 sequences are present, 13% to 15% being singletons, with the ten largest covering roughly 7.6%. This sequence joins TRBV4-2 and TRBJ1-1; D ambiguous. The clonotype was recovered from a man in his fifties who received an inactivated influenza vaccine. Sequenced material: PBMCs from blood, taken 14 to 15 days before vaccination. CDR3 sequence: CASSQESVRSSTEAFF. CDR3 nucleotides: TGTGCCAGCAGCCAAGAGTCGGTCAGGTCATCAACTGAAGCTTTCTTT.